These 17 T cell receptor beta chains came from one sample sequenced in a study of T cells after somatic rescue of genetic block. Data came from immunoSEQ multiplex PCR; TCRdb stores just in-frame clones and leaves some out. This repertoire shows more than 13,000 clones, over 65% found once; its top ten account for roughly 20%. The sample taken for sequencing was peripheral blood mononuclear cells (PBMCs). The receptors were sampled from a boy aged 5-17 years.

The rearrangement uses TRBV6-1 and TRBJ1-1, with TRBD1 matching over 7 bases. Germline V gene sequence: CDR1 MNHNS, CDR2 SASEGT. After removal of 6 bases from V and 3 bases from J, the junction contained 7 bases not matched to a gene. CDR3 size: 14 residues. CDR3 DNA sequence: TGTGCCAGCAGGCCCGGACAGGTAGACACTGAAGCTTTCTTT. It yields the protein CASRPGQVDTEAFF.

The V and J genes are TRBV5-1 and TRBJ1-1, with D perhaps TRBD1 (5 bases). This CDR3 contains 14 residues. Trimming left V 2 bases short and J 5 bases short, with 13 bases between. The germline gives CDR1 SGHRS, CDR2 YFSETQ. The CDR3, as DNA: TGCGCCAGCAGCTTTGGCAGGGCGGAAACTGAAGCTTTCTTT. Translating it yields CASSFGRAETEAFF.

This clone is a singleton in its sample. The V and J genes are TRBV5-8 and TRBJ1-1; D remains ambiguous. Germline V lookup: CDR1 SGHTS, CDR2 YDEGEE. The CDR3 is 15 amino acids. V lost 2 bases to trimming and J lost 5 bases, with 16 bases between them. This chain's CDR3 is CASSLLLGRGTEAFF. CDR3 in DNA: TGTGCCAGCAGCTTACTTCTGGGTCGAGGGACTGAAGCTTTCTTT. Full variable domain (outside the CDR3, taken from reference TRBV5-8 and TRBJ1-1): EAGVTQSPTHLIKTRGQQATLRCSPISGHTSVYWYQQALGLGLQFLLWYDEGEERNRGNFPPRFSGRQFPNYSSELNVNALELEDSALYLCASSLLLGRGTEAFFGQGTRLTVV.

CDR3 DNA sequence: TGCGCCAGCAGCAGCCGGGACTTCCAAGAGACCCAGTACTTC. Amino acids: CASSSRDFQETQYF. The gene calls are TRBV4-1 and TRBJ2-5, with D maybe TRBD2 (6 bases). The length of the CDR3 is 14 residues. Germline V gives CDR1 MGHRA, CDR2 YSYEKL. V shed 5 bases and J shed 1 base, with 11 bases lying between them.

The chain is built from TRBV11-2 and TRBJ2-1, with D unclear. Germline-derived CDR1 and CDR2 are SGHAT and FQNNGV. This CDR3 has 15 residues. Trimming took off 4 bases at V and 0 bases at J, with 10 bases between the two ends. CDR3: CASSSFWDSYNEQFF. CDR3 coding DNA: TGTGCCAGCAGCTCCTTTTGGGACTCCTACAATGAGCAGTTCTTC.

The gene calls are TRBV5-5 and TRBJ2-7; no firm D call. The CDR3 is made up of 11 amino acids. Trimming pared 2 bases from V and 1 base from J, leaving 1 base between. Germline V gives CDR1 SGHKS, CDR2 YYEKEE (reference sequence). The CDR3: CASSFSYEQYF. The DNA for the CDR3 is TGTGCCAGCAGCTTTTCCTACGAGCAGTACTTC.

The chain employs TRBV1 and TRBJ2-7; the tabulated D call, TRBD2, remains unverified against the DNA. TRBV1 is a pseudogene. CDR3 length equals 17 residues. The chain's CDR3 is CTSSLAGELSLPYEQYF. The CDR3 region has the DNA TGCACCAGCAGCTTGGCGGGGGAGCTGTCTTTGCCCTACGAGCAGTACTTC.

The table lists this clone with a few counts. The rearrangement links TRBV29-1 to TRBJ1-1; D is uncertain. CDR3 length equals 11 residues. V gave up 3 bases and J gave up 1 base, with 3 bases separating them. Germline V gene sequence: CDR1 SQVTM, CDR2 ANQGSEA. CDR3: CSVERNTEAFF. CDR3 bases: TGCAGCGTTGAGAGGAACACTGAAGCTTTCTTT. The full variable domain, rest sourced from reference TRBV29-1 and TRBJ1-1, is SAVISQKPSRDICQRGTSLTIQCQVDSQVTMMFWYRQQPGQSLTLIATANQGSEATYESGFVIDKFPISRPNLTFSTLTVSNMSPEDSSIYLCSVERNTEAFFGQGTRLTVV.

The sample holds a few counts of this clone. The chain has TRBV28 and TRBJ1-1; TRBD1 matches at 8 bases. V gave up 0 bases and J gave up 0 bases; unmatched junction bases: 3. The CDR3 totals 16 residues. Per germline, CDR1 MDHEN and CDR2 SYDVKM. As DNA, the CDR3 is TGTGCCAGCAGTTTATGGGGACAGGCCATGAACACTGAAGCTTTCTTT. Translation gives CASSLWGQAMNTEAFF.

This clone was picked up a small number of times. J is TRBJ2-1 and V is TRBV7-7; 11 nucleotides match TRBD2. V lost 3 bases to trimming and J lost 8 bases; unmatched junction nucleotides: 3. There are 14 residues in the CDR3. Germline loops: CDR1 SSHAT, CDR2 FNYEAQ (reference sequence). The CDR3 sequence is CASSFTSGGDEQFF. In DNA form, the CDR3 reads TGTGCCAGCAGCTTCACTAGCGGGGGCGATGAGCAGTTCTTC.

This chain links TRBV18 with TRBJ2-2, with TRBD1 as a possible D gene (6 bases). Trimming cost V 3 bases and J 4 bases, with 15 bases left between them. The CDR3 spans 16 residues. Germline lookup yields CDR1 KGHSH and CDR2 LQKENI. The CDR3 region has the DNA TGTGCCAGCTCACCTAAATGGGGACATATCACCGGGGAGCTGTTTTTT. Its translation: CASSPKWGHITGELFF.

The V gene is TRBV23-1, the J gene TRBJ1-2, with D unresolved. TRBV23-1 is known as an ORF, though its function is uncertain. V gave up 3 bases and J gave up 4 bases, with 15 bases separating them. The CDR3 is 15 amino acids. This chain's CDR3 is CASSQPPLGGYGYTF. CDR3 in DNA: TGCGCCAGCAGTCAGCCCCCCTTGGGAGGCTATGGCTACACCTTC.

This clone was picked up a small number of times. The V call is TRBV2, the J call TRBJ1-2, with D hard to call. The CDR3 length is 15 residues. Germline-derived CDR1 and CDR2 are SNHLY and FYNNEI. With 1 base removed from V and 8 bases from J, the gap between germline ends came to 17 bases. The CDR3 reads CASSEEGRVGRGYTF. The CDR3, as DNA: TGTGCCAGCAGTGAAGAAGGAAGGGTTGGGAGAGGCTACACCTTC.

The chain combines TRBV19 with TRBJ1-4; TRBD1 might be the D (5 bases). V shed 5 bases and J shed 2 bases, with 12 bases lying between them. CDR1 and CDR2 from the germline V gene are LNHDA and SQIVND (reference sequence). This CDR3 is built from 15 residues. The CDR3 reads CASSPQGLTNEKLFF. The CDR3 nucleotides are TGTGCCAGTAGTCCCCAGGGACTGACTAATGAAAAACTGTTTTTT.

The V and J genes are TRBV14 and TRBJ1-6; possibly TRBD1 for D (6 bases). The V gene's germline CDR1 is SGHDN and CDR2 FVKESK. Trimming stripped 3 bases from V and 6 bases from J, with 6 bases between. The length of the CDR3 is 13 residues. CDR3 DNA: TGTGCCAGCAGCCACAGGGGTAATTCACCCCTCCACTTT. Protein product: CASSHRGNSPLHF. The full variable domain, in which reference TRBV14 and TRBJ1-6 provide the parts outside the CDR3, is EAGVTQFPSHSVIEKGQTVTLRCDPISGHDNLYWYRRVMGKEIKFLLHFVKESKQDESGMPNNRFLAERTGGTYSTLKVQPAELEDSGVYFCASSHRGNSPLHFGNGTRLTVT.

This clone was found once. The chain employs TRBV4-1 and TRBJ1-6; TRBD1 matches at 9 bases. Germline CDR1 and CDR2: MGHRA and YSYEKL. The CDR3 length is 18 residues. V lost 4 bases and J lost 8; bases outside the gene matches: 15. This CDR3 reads CASSPQNLPRDRDSPLHF. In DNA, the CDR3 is TGCGCCAGCAGCCCCCAAAACCTGCCCCGGGACAGGGATTCACCCCTCCACTTT.

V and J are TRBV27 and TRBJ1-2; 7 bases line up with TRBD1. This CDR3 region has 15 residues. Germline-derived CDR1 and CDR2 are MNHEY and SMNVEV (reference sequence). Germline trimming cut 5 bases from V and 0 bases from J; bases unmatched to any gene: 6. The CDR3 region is CASSVTGTANYGYTF. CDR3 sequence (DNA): TGTGCCAGCAGTGTTACCGGGACAGCTAACTATGGCTACACCTTC.